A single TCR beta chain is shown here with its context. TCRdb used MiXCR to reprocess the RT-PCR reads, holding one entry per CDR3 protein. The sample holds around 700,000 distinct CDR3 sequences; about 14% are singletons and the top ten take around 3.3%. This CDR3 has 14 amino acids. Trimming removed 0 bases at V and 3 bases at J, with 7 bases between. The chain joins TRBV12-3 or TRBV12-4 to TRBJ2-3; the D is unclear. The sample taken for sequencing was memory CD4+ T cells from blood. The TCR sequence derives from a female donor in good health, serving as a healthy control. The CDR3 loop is CASSLAPRTDTQYF. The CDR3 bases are TGTGCCAGCAGTTTAGCGCCCAGGACAGATACGCAGTATTTT.